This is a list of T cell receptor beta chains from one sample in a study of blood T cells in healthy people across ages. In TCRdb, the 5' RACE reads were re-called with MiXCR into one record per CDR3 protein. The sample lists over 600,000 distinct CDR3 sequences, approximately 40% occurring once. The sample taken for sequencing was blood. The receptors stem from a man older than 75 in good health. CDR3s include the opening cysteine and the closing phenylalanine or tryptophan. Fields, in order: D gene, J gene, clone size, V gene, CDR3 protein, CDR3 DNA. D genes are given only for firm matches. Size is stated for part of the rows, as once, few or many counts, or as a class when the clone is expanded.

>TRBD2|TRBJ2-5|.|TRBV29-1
CSVDTSGGRGETQYF
TGCAGCGTTGATACTAGCGGGGGGAGGGGAGAGACCCAGTACTTC
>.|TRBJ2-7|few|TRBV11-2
CASSLIGYEQYF
TGTGCCAGCAGCTTAATTGGGTACGAGCAGTACTTC
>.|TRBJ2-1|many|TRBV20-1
CSAMRGEAEQFF
TGCAGTGCCATGCGAGGTGAGGCTGAGCAGTTCTTC
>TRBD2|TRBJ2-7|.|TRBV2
CASSGRGLAGSSYEQYF
TGTGCCAGCAGTGGGAGGGGGCTAGCGGGGAGCTCCTACGAGCAGTACTTC
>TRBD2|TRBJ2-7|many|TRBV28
CASSSAGTSLYEQYF
TGTGCCAGCAGTTCCGCCGGGACTAGCCTCTACGAGCAGTACTTC
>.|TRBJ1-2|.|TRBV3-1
CASSQDSTSGYTF
TGTGCCAGCAGCCAAGACAGCACCTCGGGCTACACCTTC
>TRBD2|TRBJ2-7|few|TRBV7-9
CASSLLGAGNPYEQYF
TGTGCCAGCAGCTTACTGGGAGCGGGGAACCCCTACGAGCAGTACTTC
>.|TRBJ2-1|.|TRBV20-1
CSATIFGRTNEQFF
TGCAGTGCTACTATATTTGGACGGACTAATGAGCAGTTCTTC
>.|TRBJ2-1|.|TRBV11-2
CASSLSYASVRGEQFF
TGTGCCAGCAGCTTATCATATGCGAGCGTTAGGGGTGAGCAGTTCTTC
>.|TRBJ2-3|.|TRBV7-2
CASSFSGTPLGGVSGTQYF
TGTGCCAGCAGCTTCTCCGGGACTCCCCTTGGTGGTGTATCAGGAACGCAGTATTTT
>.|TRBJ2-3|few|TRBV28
CASSLRKGMSLSDTQYF
TGTGCCAGCAGTTTACGGAAAGGGATGTCATTATCGGATACGCAGTATTTT
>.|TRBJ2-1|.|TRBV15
CATSSSPGSPWNEQFF
TGTGCCACCAGCAGTTCCCCCGGGTCCCCCTGGAATGAGCAGTTCTTC
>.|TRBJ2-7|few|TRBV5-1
CASSLGLEGEQYF
TGCGCCAGCAGCTTGGGACTAGAAGGCGAGCAGTACTTC
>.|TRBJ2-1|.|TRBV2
CASREIPGDEQFF
TGTGCCAGCAGGGAAATCCCAGGGGATGAGCAGTTCTTC